This passage covers 3 T cell receptor beta chains from one sample sequenced in a study of cytomegalovirus exposure and HLA in healthy donors. PCR employed 60 Vbeta and 13 Jbeta primers. Repertoires were generated with immunoSEQ multiplex PCR, while TCRdb's copy carries only in-frame clones and drops some. The data hold about 57,000 clones, with about 83% observed a single time. The sequenced sample consisted of PBMCs. The receptor source for this set is a man aged 25-45 years in good health and CMV-seronegative.

Details on this clone: Within the sample, other DNA sequences also encode this same CDR3. The chain recombines TRBV7-9 with TRBJ1-2, with a tentative D call TRBD1 (6 bases). The germline V and J ends were trimmed by 5 bases and 8 bases, with 15 bases remaining between them. The CDR3 is made up of 13 amino acids. Germline CDR1 SEHNR, CDR2 FQNEAQ (reference sequence). The chain's CDR3 is CASSQGQERGYTF. DNA for the CDR3: TGTGCCAGCAGCCAGGGACAAGAGAGGGGCTACACCTTC.

This rearrangement joins TRBV6-1 to TRBJ1-2; the D gene is possibly TRBD1 (5 bases). V lost 5 bases and J lost 9, with 16 bases in between. The CDR3 has 13 amino acids. Per the germline V gene, CDR1 is MNHNS and CDR2 is SASEGT. The CDR3 sequence: CASSTLGEVRYTF. The CDR3, as DNA: TGTGCCAGCAGTACTTTGGGGGAGGTGCGCTACACCTTC.

The chain couples TRBV4-2 to TRBJ2-2; the D is unclear. Trimming left V 4 bases short and J 2 bases short, with 8 bases between. Germline V CDR1 and CDR2: LGHNA, YNFKEQ. The CDR3 contains 14 residues. The CDR3, as DNA: TGTGCCAGCAGCCTCCTCACTAACACCGGGGAGCTGTTTTTT. Its protein product is CASSLLTNTGELFF.